This paragraph covers one T cell receptor beta chain sequence. This clonotype was picked up many times. No antigen is known for it. No qualities accompany the bases; no much larger clone lies one base away. The germline V gene supplies CDR1 SQVTM and CDR2 ANQGSEA. Counted from cysteine to phenylalanine, this CDR3 has 13 amino acids. Only CDR3 DNA is held: 39 bases, read in frame from base 1. Between the V and J ends, shortened by 5 bases and 1 base respectively, the junction contains 9 bases. The data are from a study of T-cell reconstitution after alpha-beta-depleted transplantation in children (TCRdb year 2016). About the investigation overall: The study quantitatively tracked T-cell immune reconstitution after TCRalphabeta/CD19-depleted allogeneic hematopoietic cell transplantation in children using TCR repertoire profiling. The investigation overall reported the following: Over subsequent months, a decline in hyperexpanded clone frequencies was noted, and after one year, T-cell counts and TCRbeta diversity were mostly ascribed to newly produced T cells. The high TCRbeta diversity at day 60 in some patients was ascribed to recipient T cells and intrathymic progenitors that had survived conditioning. The apparently early recovery of alphabetaT-cell counts about two months after transplant reportedly depended on only several hundred rapidly expanded clones that came from non-depleted graft cells.

Receptor amplification or capture employed PCR. This sample was sequenced with an Illumina HiSeq 2500. TCR libraries were prepared with molecular barcoding, using unique molecular identifiers to normalize TCRbeta repertoire quantification. TCRdb reworked the public reads: Q25 trimming with fastp, MiXCR clone assembly, productive beta chains retained. CDR3 protein duplicates are merged, each entry listing the most common genes and DNA. This sample holds some 200,000 distinct CDR3 sequences; 6.3% were observed only once. About 4.3% of the sample is held by the ten biggest clonotypes. Sample treatment or condition, as interpreted from the label and publication: allogeneic hematopoietic cell transplantation with graft depleted of TCRalphabeta T cells and CD19 B cells. The transplant recipients were children given TCRalphabeta/CD19-depleted allogeneic hematopoietic cell grafts.

In this chain, TRBV29-1 is recombined with TRBJ2-1, with a tentative D gene TRBD1 over 5 matching bases. The origin of this receptor is a girl less than two years old with combined immunodeficiency, due to receive a stem cell transplant. The source was PBMCs, collected before TCRalphabeta/CD19-depleted stem cell transplant. The nucleotides read TGCAGCGTTCAGGGTTGGTCCTACAATGAGCAGTTCTTC. The resulting protein is CSVQGWSYNEQFF.